This TCR beta chain was observed in a study of cytomegalovirus exposure and HLA in healthy donors. Germline V CDR1 and CDR2: SGHRS, YFSETQ. CDR3 length: 16 residues. The ends lost 4 bases at V and 3 bases at J; junction bases unmatched: 9. The study ran its PCR with 60 Vbeta and 13 Jbeta primers. Only in-frame clones appear in the TCRdb table, and some are missing; sequencing was by immunoSEQ multiplex PCR. The sample holds roughly 100,000 clones, roughly 77% seen once. Worth noting for this clone: What it binds is not known.

Broader study findings: Reported performance of the classifier showed diagnosis of cytomegalovirus status with high specificity and sensitivity.

The chain uses TRBV5-1 and TRBJ2-1, with TRBD1 matching 8 bases. Material for sequencing was PBMCs. The sequence was collected from a woman aged 18-29 years in good health and CMV-seropositive. This CDR3 reads CASSAGGGLHYNEQFF. The CDR3 DNA reads TGCGCCAGCAGCGCAGGGGGCGGCCTACACTACAATGAGCAGTTCTTC.